This T cell receptor beta chain was found in a study of identical twins. This CDR3 has 17 residues. Germline loops: CDR1 SGDLS, CDR2 YYNGEE. Deletions cut 4 bases from V and 0 bases from J, with 17 bases between. One entry per CDR3 protein results from TCRdb running MiXCR on the 5' RACE reads. The sample includes around 570,000 distinct CDR3 sequences, around 9.6% of them seen just once. The same data also went into a second study, on yellow fever vaccine responses in identical twins.

The rearrangement joins TRBV9 to TRBJ2-1, with D possibly TRBD2 on 7 matching bases. Sequencing used PBMCs. The sequence was collected from a woman aged 18-29 years in good health. The CDR3 sequence is CASSLLGGGASYNEQFF. The CDR3 nucleotides are TGTGCCAGCAGCTTGTTAGGGGGGGGGGCCTCCTACAATGAGCAGTTCTTC.